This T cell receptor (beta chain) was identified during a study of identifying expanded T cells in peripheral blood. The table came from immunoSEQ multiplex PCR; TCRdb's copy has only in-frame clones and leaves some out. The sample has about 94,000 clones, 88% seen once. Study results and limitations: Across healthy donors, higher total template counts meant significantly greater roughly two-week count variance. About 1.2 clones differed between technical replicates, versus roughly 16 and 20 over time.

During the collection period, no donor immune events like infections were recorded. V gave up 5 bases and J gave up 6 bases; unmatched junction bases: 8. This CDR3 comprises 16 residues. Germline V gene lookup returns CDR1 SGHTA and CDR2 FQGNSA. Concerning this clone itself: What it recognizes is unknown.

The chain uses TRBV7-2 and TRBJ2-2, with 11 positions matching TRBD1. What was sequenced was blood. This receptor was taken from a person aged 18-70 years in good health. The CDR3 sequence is CASSPTPDRGPGELFF. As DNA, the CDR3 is TGTGCCAGCAGCCCTACCCCGGACAGGGGGCCCGGGGAGCTGTTTTTT.